The next 21 T cell receptor beta chains were all read from a single sample in a study of cytomegalovirus exposure and HLA in healthy donors. The PCR had 60 Vbeta and 13 Jbeta primers. Assay used: immunoSEQ multiplex PCR; TCRdb lists only in-frame clones, some missing. The sample includes some 89,000 clones, about four fifths of them seen just once. Material for sequencing was PBMCs. These receptors were taken from a woman aged 40 to 50 in good health and CMV-seropositive.

This chain links TRBV28 with TRBJ1-6, with D possibly being TRBD1 (5 bases). The CDR3 has 14 residues. V was cut by 8 bases and J by 7 bases, with 15 bases left in between. Germline loops: CDR1 MDHEN, CDR2 SYDVKM. This chain's CDR3 is CASGAGTENSPLHF. As DNA, the CDR3 is TGTGCCAGCGGGGCCGGGACTGAGAATTCACCCCTCCACTTT.

V and J are TRBV7-9 and TRBJ1-2, with 7 bases identical to TRBD1. V trimming: 7 bases; J trimming: 8 bases; junction bases outside the gene matches: 13. This CDR3 spans 14 amino acids. CDR1 is SEHNR and CDR2 is FQNEAQ in the germline V gene (reference sequence). The CDR3 sequence: CASNIQGIGEGYTF. CDR3 coding DNA: TGTGCCAGCAATATACAGGGGATAGGAGAAGGCTACACCTTC. The whole variable domain, filled in from reference TRBV7-9 and TRBJ1-2, reads DTGVSQNPRHKITKRGQNVTFRCDPISEHNRLYWYRQTLGQGPEFLTYFQNEAQLEKSRLLSDRFSAERPKGSFSTLEIQRTEQGDSAMYLCASNIQGIGEGYTFGSGTRLTVV.

The rearrangement links TRBV7-9 to TRBJ2-5; D unclear. CDR1 is SEHNR and CDR2 is FQNEAQ in the germline V gene (reference sequence). V was shortened by 1 base and J by 1 base, with 16 bases between the two germline ends. The CDR3 loop spans 17 amino acids. CDR3 loop: CASSLGVSAGSQETQYF. CDR3 bases: TGTGCCAGCAGCTTAGGAGTTTCGGCAGGCTCCCAAGAGACCCAGTACTTC.

This chain uses TRBV6-1 with TRBJ2-2, with D uncertain. Per the germline V gene, CDR1 is MNHNS and CDR2 is SASEGT. The CDR3 is made up of 13 amino acids. The ends were cut back, 1 base at V and 5 bases at J, with 5 bases in the middle. The CDR3, as DNA: TGTGCCAGCAGTGAAGGCGAGACCGGGGAGCTGTTTTTT. This sequence encodes CASSEGETGELFF.

The V gene is TRBV19, the J gene TRBJ2-1; TRBD2 might be the D (6 bases). Per the germline V gene, CDR1 is LNHDA and CDR2 is SQIVND (reference sequence). V shed 7 bases and J shed 0 bases, with 10 bases lying between them. The CDR3 totals 14 residues. CDR3 DNA sequence: TGTGCCAGTAAGGCGGGGAGCTCCTACAATGAGCAGTTCTTC. It specifies CASKAGSSYNEQFF.

The chain couples TRBV5-4 to TRBJ1-5; D is ambiguous. The CDR3 length is 14 residues. The V end was cut by 0 bases, the J end by 7 bases, with 11 bases between. CDR1 SGHNT and CDR2 YYREEE come from the germline V gene (reference sequence). CDR3 in DNA: TGTGCCAGCAGCTTGGGAGGAGTAGACCAGCCCCAGCATTTT. It is translated as CASSLGGVDQPQHF.

This chain connects TRBV7-9 to TRBJ1-2; D is unclear. The ends were cut back, 7 bases at V and 8 bases at J, with 20 bases in the middle. Germline values: CDR1 SEHNR, CDR2 FQNEAQ (reference sequence). The CDR3 runs to 14 residues. The CDR3 is CASILYDNRWGYTF. The CDR3 region has the DNA TGTGCCAGCATCCTCTATGACAACCGGTGGGGCTACACCTTC.

The rearrangement links TRBV5-1 to TRBJ2-7; tentatively, D is TRBD2 (6 bases). The length of the CDR3 is 13 residues. Germline V gene lookup returns CDR1 SGHRS and CDR2 YFSETQ. V was cut by 7 bases and J by 3 bases, with 14 bases left in between. CDR3 in DNA: TGCGCCAGCCGACTAGGGACTTACTACGAGCAGTACTTC. Its protein is CASRLGTYYEQYF.

V is TRBV28 and J is TRBJ2-3, with 8 bases lining up with TRBD2. The germline V gene has CDR1 MDHEN and CDR2 SYDVKM. This CDR3 is built from 17 residues. J lost 2 bases, V lost 0 bases, and 7 bases had no gene match. The CDR3 DNA reads as TGTGCCAGCAGTTTATGGTCGGGAGGGCCACCCACAGATACGCAGTATTTT. It codes for CASSLWSGGPPTDTQYF.

The chain is built from TRBV7-2 and TRBJ2-5; unclear D gene. The CDR3 has 15 amino acids. Germline CDR1 and CDR2: SGHTA and FQGNSA. V was trimmed by 3 bases and J by 5 bases, leaving 16 bases between them. The CDR3 region is CASSFSNADGETQYF. The CDR3 nucleotides are TGTGCCAGCAGCTTTAGTAATGCGGATGGTGAGACCCAGTACTTC.

CDR3 amino acids: CATKQGVSGNTIYF. DNA for the CDR3: TGTGCCACTAAACAGGGGGTGTCTGGAAACACCATATATTTT. The chain joins TRBV19 to TRBJ1-3, with TRBD1 identical over 8 bases. Germline V lookup: CDR1 LNHDA, CDR2 SQIVND (reference sequence). V lost 10 bases to trimming and J lost 1 base; unmatched junction nucleotides: 6. The CDR3 is 14 residues long. Complete variable domain (other parts from reference TRBV19 and TRBJ1-3): DGGITQSPKYLFRKEGQNVTLSCEQNLNHDAMYWYRQDPGQGLRLIYYSQIVNDFQKGDIAEGYSVSREKKESFPLTVTSAQKNPTAFYLCATKQGVSGNTIYFGEGSWLTVV.

The rearrangement joins TRBV5-1 to TRBJ2-5; 9 bases match TRBD2. This CDR3 is 15 amino acids long. With 3 bases clipped from V and 4 bases from J, the junction kept 7 bases outside the gene matches. Germline-derived CDR1 and CDR2 are SGHRS and YFSETQ. This CDR3 is CASSSTSGGGETQYF. The CDR3 bases are TGCGCCAGCAGCTCGACTAGCGGAGGGGGAGAGACCCAGTACTTC.

Written as DNA, the CDR3 is TGTGCCAGTAGTCCGCTCGGACAGATCTCTGGAAACACCATATATTTT. Its translation is CASSPLGQISGNTIYF. The V gene is TRBV19, the J gene TRBJ1-3, with D tentatively TRBD1 (6 bases). Germline CDR1 and CDR2: LNHDA and SQIVND (reference sequence). Trimming left V 5 bases short and J 0 bases short, with 14 bases between. This CDR3 has 16 amino acids.

The chain's CDR3 is CASSLDGGSDLNTQYF. The CDR3 coding sequence is TGTGCCAGCAGCTTGGATGGGGGCTCGGACCTAAATACGCAGTATTTT. The chain employs TRBV5-4 and TRBJ2-3, with D possibly being TRBD1 (6 bases). Trimming removed 0 bases from V and 7 bases from J, with 18 bases in between. The length of the CDR3 is 16 residues. Germline V CDR1 and CDR2: SGHNT, YYREEE (reference sequence).

The chain links TRBV5-1 to TRBJ2-1; D might be TRBD2 (5 bases). CDR1 and CDR2 from the germline V gene are SGHRS and YFSETQ. There are 15 residues in the CDR3. V lost 0 bases to trimming and J lost 1 base, with 8 bases between them. CDR3 DNA: TGCGCCAGCAGCTTGGACGGGGAATCCTACAATGAGCAGTTCTTC. As protein: CASSLDGESYNEQFF.

The chain carries TRBV30 and TRBJ2-7, with TRBD1 matching over 11 bases. This CDR3 has 14 amino acids. Germline V gives CDR1 GTSNPN, CDR2 SVGIG (reference sequence). The V and J ends lost 2 bases and 7 bases, in that order; junction bases with no gene match: 7. The CDR3: CAWSPGQGACEQYF. In DNA, the CDR3 is TGTGCCTGGAGTCCAGGACAGGGGGCGTGTGAGCAGTACTTC.

The CDR3 bases are TGTGCCAGCAGGGGGACTAGCGGGACCAATGAGCAGTTCTTC. It yields the protein CASRGTSGTNEQFF. The rearrangement links TRBV2 to TRBJ2-1, with 13 nucleotides matching TRBD2. This CDR3 region has 14 residues. Germline-derived CDR1 and CDR2 are SNHLY and FYNNEI. V lost 6 bases to trimming and J lost 6 bases; unmatched junction nucleotides: 2.

This clone has only one observation. The chain recombines TRBV14 with TRBJ2-7; 10 bases align to TRBD1. The CDR3 totals 16 residues. Germline V lookup: CDR1 SGHDN, CDR2 FVKESK. V gave up 1 base and J gave up 6 bases; unmatched junction bases: 9. The CDR3 coding sequence is TGTGCCAGCAGCCAAGCAAAGGGACAGGGGAGAGGCGAGCAGTACTTC. It yields the protein CASSQAKGQGRGEQYF.

This chain connects TRBV28 to TRBJ2-7, with 9 positions matching TRBD1. CDR3 length: 15 amino acids. Germline CDR1 MDHEN, CDR2 SYDVKM. The junction had 13 bases not matched to a gene; V was cut back by 6 bases and J by 7 bases. CDR3 bases: TGTGCCAGCAGCTTCCCTACAGGGGGCCTAGGGGAGCAGTACTTC. Translating gives CASSFPTGGLGEQYF.

V and J are TRBV19 and TRBJ1-1; D is unclear. Germline loops: CDR1 LNHDA, CDR2 SQIVND (reference sequence). V dropped 5 bases and J dropped 4 bases, with 5 bases sitting between them. This CDR3 is built from 11 residues. CDR3 loop: CASSLSTEAFF. Written as DNA, the CDR3 is TGTGCCAGTAGTCTGAGCACTGAAGCTTTCTTT.

At least ten counts were recorded for this clone. The genes are TRBV10-3 and TRBJ1-1; TRBD1 is a possible D gene (5 bases). CDR1 is ENHRY and CDR2 is SYGVKD in the germline V gene. CDR3 length equals 13 residues. V lost 10 bases, J lost 0 bases, and 12 bases lay in between. Here the CDR3 DNA reads TGTGCCACTTTGACAGCGTTGAACACTGAAGCTTTCTTT. It yields the protein CATLTALNTEAFF.